Following are 3 T cell receptor beta chains from one sample sequenced in a study of cytomegalovirus exposure and HLA in healthy donors (dated by TCRdb to 2016 to 2017). Library prep was done by the immunoSEQ multiplex PCR assay. A mixture of 60 forward primers for TCR Vbeta segments and 13 reverse primers for TCR Jbeta segments was used in the multiplex PCR. TCRdb's version of the immuneACCESS table is confined to in-frame rearrangements and falls short of the full clone set. An unresolved V gene accounts for under half of the shortfall where checked; the remainder is of unknown origin. Across this sample there are 140,000 or so clones, with roughly 85% seen only once. The ten most abundant clones make up around 3.2% of the sample. The sample was PBMCs. The receptors were sampled from a male donor in good health and CMV-seronegative.

The chain joins TRBV19 to TRBJ2-4, with 12 bases aligning to TRBD2. Germline CDR1 is LNHDA and CDR2 is SQIVND (reference sequence). The CDR3 covers 17 residues. V lost 5 bases and J lost 8; bases outside the gene matches: 13. The CDR3 loop is CASSLQLAGGPRDIQYF. The CDR3 coding sequence is TGTGCCAGTAGTTTGCAACTAGCGGGGGGTCCTAGGGACATTCAGTACTTC.

The chain links TRBV9 to TRBJ2-7; the match to TRBD1 covers 7 bases. This CDR3 has 15 residues. Germline assignment: CDR1 SGDLS and CDR2 YYNGEE. V gave up 3 bases and J gave up 6 bases; unmatched junction bases: 12. CDR3 in amino acids: CASSGTGTDLGEQYF. For the CDR3, the DNA is TGTGCCAGCAGCGGAACCGGGACAGACCTTGGCGAGCAGTACTTC.

The table lists this clone with a few counts. V gene TRBV6-4 combines with J gene TRBJ2-7, with D possibly being TRBD1 (7 bases). CDR1 is MRHNA and CDR2 is SNTAGT in the germline V gene. V shed 7 bases and J shed 3 bases, with 19 bases lying between them. The CDR3 runs to 15 residues. As DNA, the CDR3 is TGTGCCAGCACCTCCCAAGGGGGGACAGACTACGAGCAGTACTTC. It specifies CASTSQGGTDYEQYF.